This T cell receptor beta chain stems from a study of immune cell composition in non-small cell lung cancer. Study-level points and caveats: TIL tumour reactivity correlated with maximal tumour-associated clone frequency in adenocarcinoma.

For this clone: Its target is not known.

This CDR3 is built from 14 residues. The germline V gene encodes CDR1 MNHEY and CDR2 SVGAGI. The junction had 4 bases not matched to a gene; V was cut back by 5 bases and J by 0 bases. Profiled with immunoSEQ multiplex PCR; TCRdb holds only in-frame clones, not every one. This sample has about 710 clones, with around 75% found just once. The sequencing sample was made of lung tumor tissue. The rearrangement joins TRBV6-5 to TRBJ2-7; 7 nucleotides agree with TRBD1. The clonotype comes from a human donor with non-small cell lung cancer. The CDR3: CASSPYRGSYEQYF. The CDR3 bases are TGTGCCAGCAGTCCCTACAGGGGCTCCTACGAGCAGTACTTC.